These T cell receptor beta chains were read from a single sample in a study of blood T cell repertoires in COVID-19. Measured with immunoSEQ multiplex PCR; TCRdb has only the in-frame clones, and not every one. Among 50,000 to 65,000 clones listed, approximately 85% were seen once. The specimen sequenced was peripheral blood. Receptors originate from a human donor in a cohort sampled during active COVID-19. CDR3s include the opening cysteine and the closing phenylalanine or tryptophan. The D gene is left open where the match is weak. Expanded clones get a size class; other rows say once, few or many, or leave the size out.

v_gene	abundance	j_gene	d_gene	CDR3aa	CDR3nt
TRBV14	.	TRBJ1-6	.	CASSSRQAGSPLHF	TGTGCCAGCAGCTCCCGACAGGCTGGTTCACCCCTCCACTTT
TRBV6-4	.	TRBJ1-2	.	CASSLGLGIDGYTF	TGTGCCAGCAGTCTGGGGCTGGGGATCGATGGCTACACCTTC
TRBV7-8	.	TRBJ2-1	.	CASSLGGEDNEQFF	TGTGCCAGCAGCTTGGGGGGAGAGGACAATGAGCAGTTCTTC
TRBV4-1	.	TRBJ1-6	.	CASSQDSDRGYSPLHF	TGCGCCAGCAGCCAAGATTCCGATAGGGGCTATTCACCCCTCCACTTT
TRBV7-9	few	TRBJ1-2	.	CASSLGGPAGDYTF	TGTGCCAGCAGCTTAGGCGGGCCAGCCGGGGACTACACCTTC
TRBV19	.	TRBJ2-5	.	CASRKKQGGETQYF	TGTGCCAGTAGGAAGAAACAGGGAGGGGAGACCCAGTACTTC
TRBV29-1	.	TRBJ1-1	.	CSVDRGLRTEAFF	TGCAGCGTTGACAGGGGCCTGCGGACTGAAGCTTTCTTT
TRBV11-2	.	TRBJ2-5	TRBD2	CASSILAYQETQYF	TGTGCCAGCAGCATACTAGCGTACCAAGAGACCCAGTACTTC
TRBV2	.	TRBJ2-2	TRBD1	CASGRQGNTGELFF	TGTGCCAGTGGGCGACAGGGGAACACCGGGGAGCTGTTTTTT
TRBV10-2	.	TRBJ1-5	TRBD1	CASSESQGANQPQHF	TGCGCCAGCAGTGAGTCCCAGGGGGCCAATCAGCCCCAGCATTTT
TRBV19	.	TRBJ1-3	TRBD1	CASRDRSFSGNTIYF	TGTGCCAGCAGGGACAGGTCCTTCTCTGGAAACACCATATATTTT
TRBV7-9	.	TRBJ2-7	.	CASSLVVSSYEQYF	TGTGCCAGCAGCTTAGTGGTCAGCTCCTACGAGCAGTACTTC
TRBV19	.	TRBJ1-5	TRBD1	CASSLQGALYQPQHF	TGTGCCAGTAGCCTACAGGGGGCTCTATATCAGCCCCAGCATTTT
TRBV15	.	TRBJ2-7	TRBD1	CATSRDLTGRNYEQYF	TGTGCCACCAGCAGAGATTTGACAGGGAGAAACTACGAGCAGTACTTC
TRBV7-2	.	TRBJ2-2	.	CASSLERTGELFF	TGTGCCAGCAGCTTAGAGCGGACCGGGGAGCTGTTTTTT
TRBV5-1	.	TRBJ1-1	.	CASSTQGDTEAFF	TGCGCCAGCAGCACACAGGGAGACACTGAAGCTTTCTTT
TRBV30	.	TRBJ1-3	.	CAWSRFSTNSGNTIYF	TGTGCCTGGAGCAGATTCTCAACCAACTCTGGAAACACCATATATTTT
TRBV5-3	.	TRBJ2-1	.	CARSATQEKGVNEQFF	TGTGCCAGAAGCGCCACACAGGAGAAGGGGGTCAATGAGCAGTTCTTC
TRBV12-5	.	TRBJ1-1	TRBD1	CASGPLSGGRMNTEAFF	TGTGCTAGTGGTCCGCTGTCAGGGGGCCGGATGAACACTGAAGCTTTCTTT
TRBV9	.	TRBJ2-1	TRBD1	CASSPRTGANNEQFF	TGTGCCAGCAGCCCCCGGACAGGGGCAAACAATGAGCAGTTCTTC
TRBV5-6	.	TRBJ2-2	TRBD1	CASRARDRDTGELFF	TGTGCCAGCAGGGCCAGGGACAGGGACACCGGGGAGCTGTTTTTT
TRBV6-5	.	TRBJ2-7	.	CASSYSNRNYEQYF	TGTGCCAGCAGTTACTCGAACAGAAACTACGAGCAGTACTTC
TRBV11-2	.	TRBJ2-5	.	CASSFQGSQETQYF	TGTGCCAGCAGCTTTCAGGGCAGCCAAGAGACCCAGTACTTC
TRBV10-2	.	TRBJ2-7	TRBD2	CASSEASGSSLYEQYF	TGCGCCAGCAGTGAGGCTAGCGGGAGTTCCCTGTACGAGCAGTACTTC
TRBV19	few	TRBJ1-5	TRBD1	CASSAGQDKNQPQHF	TGTGCCAGTAGTGCTGGACAGGACAAAAATCAGCCCCAGCATTTT
TRBV4-1	.	TRBJ2-3	TRBD2	CASSPRLAGDSDTQYF	TGCGCCAGCAGCCCGCGACTAGCGGGGGATTCAGATACGCAGTATTTT
TRBV6-6	.	TRBJ1-6	.	CASSPRQSSYNSPLHF	TGTGCCAGCAGTCCCCGACAGAGCTCCTATAATTCACCCCTCCACTTT
TRBV5-8	.	TRBJ1-4	.	CASSTKVAGNEKLFF	TGTGCCAGCAGCACCAAGGTGGCAGGCAATGAAAAACTGTTTTTT
TRBV4-2	medium-sized	TRBJ2-5	.	CASSHHRQQETQYF	TGTGCCAGCAGCCATCACCGACAGCAAGAGACCCAGTACTTC
TRBV12-3/TRBV12-4	.	TRBJ1-1	.	CASTPRNAEAFF	TGTGCCAGCACCCCCAGGAACGCTGAAGCTTTCTTT
TRBV7-2	.	TRBJ1-2	.	CASSFYLGYTF	TGTGCCAGCAGCTTCTACCTTGGCTACACCTTC
TRBV3-1/TRBV3-2	.	TRBJ2-7	.	CASSPSDWRNEQYF	TGTGCCAGCAGCCCCTCGGACTGGCGGAACGAGCAGTACTTC
TRBV19	.	TRBJ1-5	TRBD1	CASRDRGTNQPQHF	TGTGCCAGTAGGGACAGGGGTACTAATCAGCCCCAGCATTTT
TRBV5-4	.	TRBJ2-1	.	CASSPAGSNEQFF	TGTGCCAGCAGTCCCGCGGGATCCAATGAGCAGTTCTTC
TRBV9	few	TRBJ2-1	TRBD2	CASSRVASGYNEQFF	TGTGCCAGCAGCAGAGTGGCTAGCGGTTACAATGAGCAGTTCTTC
TRBV6-5	.	TRBJ2-3	.	CASSYSSVKGVDTQYF	TGTGCCAGCAGTTACTCGTCGGTTAAGGGGGTAGATACGCAGTATTTT
TRBV6-7	.	TRBJ2-2	.	CASSRQARTGELFF	TGTGCCAGCAGTAGACAGGCCCGGACCGGGGAGCTGTTTTTT
TRBV30	.	TRBJ2-7	TRBD2	CAWSPPPRLAGEEYF	TGTGCCTGGAGTCCCCCCCCAAGACTAGCGGGAGAGGAGTACTTC
TRBV12-3/TRBV12-4	.	TRBJ1-1	.	CASSLRENTEAFF	TGTGCCAGCAGTCTCAGGGAGAACACTGAAGCTTTCTTT
TRBV27	.	TRBJ2-2	.	CASRTGHLNTGELFF	TGTGCCAGCAGGACGGGACACCTGAACACCGGGGAGCTGTTTTTT
TRBV3-1/TRBV3-2	.	TRBJ1-2	TRBD1	CASSAHGTGNGYTF	TGTGCCAGCAGCGCTCATGGGACAGGGAATGGCTACACCTTC
TRBV7-9	.	TRBJ1-2	.	CASSPGGDGYTF	TGTGCCAGCAGTCCCGGGGGAGATGGCTACACCTTC
TRBV10-3	.	TRBJ1-1	.	CAISESGRLGSEAFF	TGTGCCATCAGTGAGTCTGGCAGGCTCGGTTCTGAAGCTTTCTTT
TRBV18	.	TRBJ1-1	.	CASSPGENTEAFF	TGTGCCAGCTCACCGGGAGAGAACACTGAAGCTTTCTTT
TRBV19	.	TRBJ1-4	.	CASTRQGANEKLFF	TGTGCCAGTACGAGGCAAGGGGCTAATGAAAAACTGTTTTTT
TRBV7-2	.	TRBJ1-1	.	CASSSSTGNTEAFF	TGTGCCAGCAGCTCCTCGACAGGGAACACTGAAGCTTTCTTT
TRBV5-1	.	TRBJ2-1	TRBD2	CASSPTSGRIEQFF	TGCGCCAGCAGCCCGACTAGCGGGAGAATTGAGCAGTTCTTC
TRBV4-2	.	TRBJ2-2	.	CASSRYGGANTGELFF	TGTGCCAGCAGCCGATATGGAGGGGCGAACACCGGGGAGCTGTTTTTT
TRBV30	once	TRBJ2-5	TRBD1	CAWTRGQGAGETQYF	TGTGCCTGGACCCGTGGACAGGGGGCGGGTGAGACCCAGTACTTC
TRBV19	once	TRBJ2-3	TRBD2	CASSREGRVADTQYF	TGTGCCAGTAGTAGGGAGGGGAGGGTTGCAGATACGCAGTATTTT
TRBV7-2	.	TRBJ2-5	.	CASSPQETQYF	TGTGCCAGCAGCCCGCAAGAGACCCAGTACTTC
TRBV5-1	.	TRBJ2-5	TRBD2	CASSVGLAGATYQETQYF	TGCGCCAGCAGCGTCGGACTAGCGGGAGCGACGTACCAAGAGACCCAGTACTTC
TRBV5-1	.	TRBJ1-5	.	CASSSAGLSNQPQHF	TGCGCCAGCAGCTCGGCAGGCTTAAGCAATCAGCCCCAGCATTTT